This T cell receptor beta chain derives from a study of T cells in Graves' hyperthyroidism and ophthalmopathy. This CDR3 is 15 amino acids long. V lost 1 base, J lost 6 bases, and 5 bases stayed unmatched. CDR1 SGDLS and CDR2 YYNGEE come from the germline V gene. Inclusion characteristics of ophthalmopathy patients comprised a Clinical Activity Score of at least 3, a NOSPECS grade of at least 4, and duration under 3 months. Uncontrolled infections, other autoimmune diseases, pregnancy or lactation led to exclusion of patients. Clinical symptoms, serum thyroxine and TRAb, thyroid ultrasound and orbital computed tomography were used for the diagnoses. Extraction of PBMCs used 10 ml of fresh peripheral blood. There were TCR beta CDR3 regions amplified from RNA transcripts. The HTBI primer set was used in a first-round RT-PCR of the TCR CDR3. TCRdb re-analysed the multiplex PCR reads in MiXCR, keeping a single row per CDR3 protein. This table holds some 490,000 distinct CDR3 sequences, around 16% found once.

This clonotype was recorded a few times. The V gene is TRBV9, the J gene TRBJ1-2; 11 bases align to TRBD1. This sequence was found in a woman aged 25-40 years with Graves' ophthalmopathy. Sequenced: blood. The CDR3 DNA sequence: TGTGCCAGCAGCGTATCGGGACAGGGGGGCCATGGCTACACCTTC. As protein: CASSVSGQGGHGYTF.